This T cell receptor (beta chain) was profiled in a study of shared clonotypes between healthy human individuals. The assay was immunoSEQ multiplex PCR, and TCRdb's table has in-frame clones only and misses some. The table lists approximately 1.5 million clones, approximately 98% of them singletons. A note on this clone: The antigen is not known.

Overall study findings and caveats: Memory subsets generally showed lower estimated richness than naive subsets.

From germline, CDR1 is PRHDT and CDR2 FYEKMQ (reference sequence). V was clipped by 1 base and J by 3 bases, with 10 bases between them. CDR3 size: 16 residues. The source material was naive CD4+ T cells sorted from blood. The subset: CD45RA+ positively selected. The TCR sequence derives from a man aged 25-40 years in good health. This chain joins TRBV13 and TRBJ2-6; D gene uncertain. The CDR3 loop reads CASSLEAWNGANVLTF. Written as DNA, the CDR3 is TGTGCCAGCAGCTTAGAGGCATGGAATGGGGCCAACGTCCTGACTTTC.